Only one count was recorded for the clone carrying this TCR beta chain. Its antigen is not known. This record belongs to a study of cytomegalovirus exposure and HLA in healthy donors. Study findings and constraints: Previously analyzed data showed that most TCR beta V segments were productive at a frequency of about 90% or about 30%.

Trimming took 4 bases from V and 5 from J; bases not matched to a gene: 10. The length of the CDR3 is 17 residues. Looked up from germline, CDR1 is SGHNT and CDR2 is YYREEE (reference sequence). In the PCR, 60 Vbeta and 13 Jbeta primers were used. The table came from immunoSEQ multiplex PCR; TCRdb's copy has only in-frame clones and leaves some out. Of roughly 200,000 clones listed, 77% were seen once; the top ten hold more than 3%. What was sequenced was PBMCs. The V gene is TRBV5-4, the J gene TRBJ2-5; the match to TRBD2 covers 14 bases. This receptor was taken from a woman aged 55-70 years in good health and CMV-seropositive. CDR3 sequence: CASSLGTSGSSRETQYF. The DNA of the CDR3 is TGTGCCAGCAGCCTCGGGACTAGCGGGAGTAGTCGGGAGACCCAGTACTTC. Based on the CDR3 plus reference TRBV5-4 and TRBJ2-5, the full variable domain is ETGVTQSPTHLIKTRGQQVTLRCSSQSGHNTVSWYQQALGQGPQFIFQYYREEENGRGNFPPRFSGLQFPNYSSELNVNALELDDSALYLCASSLGTSGSSRETQYFGPGTRLLVL.